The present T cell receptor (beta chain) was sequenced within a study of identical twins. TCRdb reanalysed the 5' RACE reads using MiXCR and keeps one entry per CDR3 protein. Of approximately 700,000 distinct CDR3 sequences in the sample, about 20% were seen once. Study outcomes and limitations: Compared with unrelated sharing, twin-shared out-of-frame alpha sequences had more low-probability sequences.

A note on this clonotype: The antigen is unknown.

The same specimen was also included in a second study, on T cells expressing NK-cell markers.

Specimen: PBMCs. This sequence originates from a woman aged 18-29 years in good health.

The CDR3 bases are TGCGCCAGCAGTGATGAGGGGGGGCCCCGTTCGCCCCAGCATTTT. The encoded protein is CASSDEGGPRSPQHF. This chain joins TRBV10-2 and TRBJ1-5; TRBD1 might be the D (6 bases). The CDR3 has 15 amino acids. Germline-derived CDR1 and CDR2 are WSHSY and SAAADI. V lost 3 bases and J lost 9, with 18 bases in between.